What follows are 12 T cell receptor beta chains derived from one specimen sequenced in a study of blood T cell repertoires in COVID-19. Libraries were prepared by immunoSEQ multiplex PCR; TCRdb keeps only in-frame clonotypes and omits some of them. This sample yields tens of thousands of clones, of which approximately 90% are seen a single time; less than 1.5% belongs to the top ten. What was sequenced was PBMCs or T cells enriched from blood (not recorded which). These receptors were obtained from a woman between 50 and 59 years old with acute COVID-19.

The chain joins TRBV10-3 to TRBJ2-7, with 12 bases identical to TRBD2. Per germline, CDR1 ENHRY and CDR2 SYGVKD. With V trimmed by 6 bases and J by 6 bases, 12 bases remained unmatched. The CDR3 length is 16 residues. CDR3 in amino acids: CAIREGTSGPLREQYF. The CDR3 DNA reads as TGTGCCATCAGAGAGGGGACTAGCGGGCCCCTCCGCGAGCAGTACTTC.

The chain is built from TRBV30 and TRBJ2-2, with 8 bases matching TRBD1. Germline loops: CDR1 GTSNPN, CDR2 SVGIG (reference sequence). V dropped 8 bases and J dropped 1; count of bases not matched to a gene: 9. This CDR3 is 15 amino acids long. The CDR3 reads CAGRRGRLNTGELFF. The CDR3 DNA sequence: TGTGCCGGCCGCAGGGGGCGCCTGAACACCGGGGAGCTGTTTTTT.

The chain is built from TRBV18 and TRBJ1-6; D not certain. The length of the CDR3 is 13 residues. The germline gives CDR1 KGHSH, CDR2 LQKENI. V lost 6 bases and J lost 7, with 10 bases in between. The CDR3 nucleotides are TGTGCCAGCTCGCGGGCCGAAAATTCACCCCTCCACTTT. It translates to CASSRAENSPLHF.

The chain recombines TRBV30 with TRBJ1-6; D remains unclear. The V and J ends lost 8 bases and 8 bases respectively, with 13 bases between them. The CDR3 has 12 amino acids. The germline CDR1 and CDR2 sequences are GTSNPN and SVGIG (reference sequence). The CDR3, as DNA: TGTGCCGGATGGATAACAGATTCACCCCTCCACTTT. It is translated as CAGWITDSPLHF.

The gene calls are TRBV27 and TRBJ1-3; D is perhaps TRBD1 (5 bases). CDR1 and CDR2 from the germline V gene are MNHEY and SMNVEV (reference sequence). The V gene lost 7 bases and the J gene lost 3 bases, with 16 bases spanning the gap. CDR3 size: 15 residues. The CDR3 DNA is TGTGCCAGCATACCGACAGTGCCAGGTGGAAACACCATATATTTT. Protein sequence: CASIPTVPGGNTIYF.

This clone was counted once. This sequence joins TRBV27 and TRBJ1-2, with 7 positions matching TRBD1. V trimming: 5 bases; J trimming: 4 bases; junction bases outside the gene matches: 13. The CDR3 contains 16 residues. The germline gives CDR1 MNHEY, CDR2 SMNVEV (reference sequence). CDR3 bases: TGTGCCAGCAGTACCTGGGACAGCCAAGGGACCTATGGCTACACCTTC. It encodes CASSTWDSQGTYGYTF.

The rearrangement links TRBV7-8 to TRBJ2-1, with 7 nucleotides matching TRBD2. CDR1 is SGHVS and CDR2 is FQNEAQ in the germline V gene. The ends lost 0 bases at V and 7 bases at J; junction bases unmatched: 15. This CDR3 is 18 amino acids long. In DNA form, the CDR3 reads TGTGCCAGCAGCTTAGCGTACCTGACTAGCCGAACGGGGAATGAGCAGTTCTTC. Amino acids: CASSLAYLTSRTGNEQFF. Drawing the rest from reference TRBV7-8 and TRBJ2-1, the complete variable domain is GAGVSQSPRYKVAKRGQDVALRCDPISGHVSLFWYQQALGQGPEFLTYFQNEAQLDKSGLPSDRFFAERPEGSVSTLKIQRTQQEDSAVYLCASSLAYLTSRTGNEQFFGPGTRLTVL.

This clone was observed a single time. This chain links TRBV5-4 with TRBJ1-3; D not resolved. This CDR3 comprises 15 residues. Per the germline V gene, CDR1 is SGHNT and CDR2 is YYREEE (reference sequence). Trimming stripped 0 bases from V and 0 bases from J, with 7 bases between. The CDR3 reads CASSLDMISGNTIYF. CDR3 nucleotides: TGTGCCAGCAGCTTGGACATGATCTCTGGAAACACCATATATTTT.

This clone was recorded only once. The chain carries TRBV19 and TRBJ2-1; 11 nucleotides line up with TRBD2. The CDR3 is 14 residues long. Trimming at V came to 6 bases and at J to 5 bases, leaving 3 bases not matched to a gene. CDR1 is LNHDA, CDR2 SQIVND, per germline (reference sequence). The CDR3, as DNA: TGTGCCAGTAGGATGGGACTAGCGGACAATGAGCAGTTCTTC. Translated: CASRMGLADNEQFF.

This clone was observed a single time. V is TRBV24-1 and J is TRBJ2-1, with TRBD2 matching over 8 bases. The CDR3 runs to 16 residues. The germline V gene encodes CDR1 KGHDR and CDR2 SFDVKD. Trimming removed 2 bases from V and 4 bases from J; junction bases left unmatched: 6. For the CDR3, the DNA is TGTGCCACCAGTGATTCCGGGACTAGGCGTTACAATGAGCAGTTCTTC. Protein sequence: CATSDSGTRRYNEQFF.

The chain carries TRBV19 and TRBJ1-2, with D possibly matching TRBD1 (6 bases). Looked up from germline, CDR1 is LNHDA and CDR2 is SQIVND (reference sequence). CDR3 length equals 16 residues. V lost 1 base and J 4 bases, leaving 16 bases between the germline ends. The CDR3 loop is CASSIGWGQPFYGYTF. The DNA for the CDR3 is TGTGCCAGTAGTATAGGGTGGGGACAACCCTTCTATGGCTACACCTTC.

CDR3 DNA: TGTGCCAGCAGTTTAGGTCAGGTCTACAATGAGCAGTTCTTC. It codes for CASSLGQVYNEQFF. The rearrangement links TRBV6-5 to TRBJ2-1; D is undetermined. CDR1 is MNHEY and CDR2 is SVGAGI in the germline V gene. This CDR3 region has 14 residues. V was pared by 4 bases and J by 3 bases, with 10 bases between.